A single sample is the source of the 21 T cell receptor beta chains below, sequenced in a study of T cells in Graves' hyperthyroidism and ophthalmopathy. Template material for amplifying TCR beta CDR3 regions consisted of RNA transcripts. The TCR CDR3 was amplified in a first-round RT-PCR using the HTBI primer set. TCRdb itself ran the multiplex PCR reads through MiXCR, one entry per CDR3 protein. The sample lists around 350,000 distinct CDR3 sequences; roughly 19% were seen once. Sequencing used blood. The source is a woman aged 18-35 years with Graves' hyperthyroidism.

There are many counts of this clonotype. The rearrangement uses TRBV28 and TRBJ2-7; possibly TRBD1 or TRBD2 for D (5 bases each). The CDR3 contains 17 residues. Trimming removed 1 base at V and 10 bases at J, with 26 bases between. Looked up from germline, CDR1 is MDHEN and CDR2 is SYDVKM. The CDR3 DNA follows: TGTGCCAGCAGTTTATCGAAGGGTGGGGACGTGTGGATCGAACAGTACTTC. This translates into CASSLSKGGDVWIEQYF.

The chain links TRBV20-1 to TRBJ1-5, with D unclear. The V and J ends lost 0 bases and 5 bases respectively, with 11 bases between them. The CDR3 is 14 residues long. Germline assignment: CDR1 DFQATT and CDR2 SNEGSKA (reference sequence). CDR3 DNA sequence: TGCAGTGCTAGAGACTACGGGATTTATCAGCCCCAGCATTTT. This gives the protein CSARDYGIYQPQHF.

The chain recombines TRBV6-1 with TRBJ2-7, with 13 positions matching TRBD2. The V gene's germline CDR1 is MNHNS and CDR2 SASEGT. With 8 bases clipped from V and 3 bases from J, the junction kept 4 bases outside the gene matches. The CDR3 totals 14 residues. DNA of the CDR3: TGTGCCAGCGGACTAGCGGGGGCCAACTACGAGCAGTACTTC. It yields the protein CASGLAGANYEQYF.

This clonotype has at least ten counts. The V and J genes are TRBV10-2 and TRBJ1-2; 7 bases line up with TRBD1. V gave up 7 bases and J gave up 8 bases; unmatched junction bases: 7. The CDR3 contains 12 residues. Germline V CDR1 and CDR2: WSHSY, SAAADI. The CDR3 bases are TGCGCCAGCAACGACAGGGCCCGCGGCTACACCTTC. This sequence encodes CASNDRARGYTF.

The chain couples TRBV28 to TRBJ1-2, with 9 nucleotides matching TRBD1. Looked up from germline, CDR1 is MDHEN and CDR2 is SYDVKM. V was clipped by 6 bases and J by 5 bases; unmatched bases: 7. This CDR3 is built from 14 residues. The CDR3 protein is CASSWDRDRYGYTF. For the CDR3, the DNA is TGTGCCAGCAGCTGGGACAGGGATCGGTATGGCTACACCTTC.

This clonotype was picked up many times. The rearrangement joins TRBV7-9 to TRBJ1-5, with TRBD1 as a possible D gene (5 bases). The CDR3 consists of 14 residues. Trimming shortened V by 1 base and J by 6 bases, and 10 bases separated the two germline ends. CDR1 is SEHNR and CDR2 is FQNEAQ in the germline V gene (reference sequence). The CDR3 nucleotides read TGTGCCAGCAGCTTAGATTCTCAGGGTCAGCCCCAGCATTTT. Protein sequence: CASSLDSQGQPQHF. Full variable domain (rest looked up from reference TRBV7-9 and TRBJ1-5): DTGVSQNPRHKITKRGQNVTFRCDPISEHNRLYWYRQTLGQGPEFLTYFQNEAQLEKSRLLSDRFSAERPKGSFSTLEIQRTEQGDSAMYLCASSLDSQGQPQHFGDGTRLSIL.

The V and J genes are TRBV2 and TRBJ1-1; 7 bases agree with TRBD1. J was trimmed by 10 bases and V by 7 bases; bases with no gene match: 21. This CDR3 spans 16 amino acids. CDR1 SNHLY and CDR2 FYNNEI come from the germline V gene. The CDR3, as DNA: TGTGCCAGCAACCGAGGCTATATGGACAGGAACCCCGGAGCTTTCTTT. Protein: CASNRGYMDRNPGAFF.

This clonotype appeared many times. A read error is possible here, since a much larger clone lies one base away. The J gene is TRBJ2-7, the V gene TRBV7-2, with D uncertain. Germline V gives CDR1 SGHTA, CDR2 FQGNSA. V gave up 5 bases and J gave up 3 bases, with 17 bases separating them. The CDR3 sequence is 15 residues long. CDR3 protein: CASSPTPGRFYEQYF. In DNA form, the CDR3 reads TGTGCCAGCAGCCCCACCCCTGGACGGTTCTACGAGCAGTACTTC.

This clonotype was counted at least ten times. The chain carries TRBV6-1 and TRBJ1-2; tentatively, D is TRBD1 (6 bases). Trimming took 6 bases from V and 8 from J, leaving 19 bases between them. CDR1 is MNHNS and CDR2 is SASEGT in the germline V gene. The CDR3 is made up of 14 amino acids. CDR3 sequence: CASSWGRGAQGYTF. CDR3 coding DNA: TGTGCCAGCAGCTGGGGTCGGGGGGCGCAGGGCTACACCTTC.

In the case of this clonotype: Relative to the germline gene, one junction end is altered; a read error may explain this. The CDR3 nucleotides are TGTGTCAGCAGCTTATCGGCTAGCGAATTGGTCTACGAGCAGTACTTC. Protein sequence: CVSSLSASELVYEQYF. The chain links TRBV7-2 to TRBJ2-7; D is possibly TRBD2 (6 bases). This CDR3 contains 16 residues. The V gene's germline CDR1 is SGHTA and CDR2 FQGNSA.

In this sample, this clonotype turned up many times. This chain connects TRBV30 to TRBJ2-5; tentative D call: TRBD2 (7 bases). The CDR3 is 13 residues long. Between the trimmed V and J ends, which lost 2 bases and 3 bases, there was a span of 10 bases. Germline V gives CDR1 GTSNPN, CDR2 SVGIG (reference sequence). The CDR3 loop reads CAWSTGREETQYF. Here the CDR3 DNA reads TGTGCCTGGAGTACAGGGAGGGAAGAGACCCAGTACTTC.

This clonotype was recorded at least ten times. The chain combines TRBV6-4 with TRBJ2-6, with no clear D. Germline V gene sequence: CDR1 MRHNA, CDR2 SNTAGT. The CDR3 is 17 amino acids. The ends were cut back, 3 bases at V and 0 bases at J, with 12 bases in the middle. In nucleotides, the CDR3 is TGTGCCAGCAGTGATCTCGACTGGAGCTCTGGGGCCAACGTCCTGACTTTC. Translating gives CASSDLDWSSGANVLTF.

The genes are TRBV2 and TRBJ1-5; 9 nucleotides line up with TRBD1. V shed 4 bases and J 7 bases; nucleotides not matched to a gene: 5. Germline assignment: CDR1 SNHLY and CDR2 FYNNEI. This CDR3 contains 14 residues. In DNA, the CDR3 is TGTGCCAGCAGTGTGGGACAGGGTGGGCAGCCCCAGCATTTT. This sequence encodes CASSVGQGGQPQHF.

This chain uses TRBV27 with TRBJ2-7, with D maybe TRBD1 (6 bases). In germline, CDR1 is MNHEY, CDR2 SMNVEV (reference sequence). The CDR3 contains 19 residues. Trimming left V 2 bases short and J 6 bases short, with 29 bases between. CDR3 region: CASSLRFRTLRTAMGEQYF. The CDR3 DNA reads TGTGCCAGCAGTTTAAGGTTCCGGACCCTCCGGACAGCGATGGGCGAGCAGTACTTC.

This sequence joins TRBV11-2 and TRBJ1-2; 9 bases are shared with TRBD1. The CDR3 spans 15 residues. The ends lost 2 bases at V and 8 bases at J; junction bases unmatched: 9. From germline, CDR1 is SGHAT and CDR2 FQNNGV. CDR3 loop: CASSLTRGTGKGYTF. The DNA for the CDR3 is TGTGCCAGCAGCTTAACTAGAGGGACAGGGAAAGGCTACACCTTC.

This clonotype came up many times. The chain uses TRBV6-1 and TRBJ1-5; 8 nucleotides match TRBD1. Trimming removed 2 bases from V and 3 bases from J; junction bases left unmatched: 3. Germline loops: CDR1 MNHNS, CDR2 SASEGT. The CDR3 covers 15 residues. For the CDR3, the DNA is TGTGCCAGCAGTGAACACAGGGGGAACAATCAGCCCCAGCATTTT. Its translation is CASSEHRGNNQPQHF.

For this clonotype: A junction boundary mismatches the germline segment, possibly from a read error. The J gene is TRBJ1-2, the V gene TRBV3-1; unclear D gene. Germline V CDR1 and CDR2: LGHDT, YNNKEL (reference sequence). The CDR3 runs to 14 residues. In DNA, the CDR3 is TGTGCCATCAGCCAAGACGGCAGAGTAGGAGGCTACACCTTC. Its protein product is CAISQDGRVGGYTF. Variable domain in full (rest from reference TRBV3-1 and TRBJ1-2): DTAVSQTPKYLVTQMGNDKSIKCEQNLGHDTMYWYKQDSKKFLKIMFSYNNKELIINETVPNRFSPKSPDKAHLNLHINSLELGDSAVYFCAISQDGRVGGYTFGSGTRLTVV.

This clonotype was found many times. J is TRBJ2-5 and V is TRBV7-2; TRBD2 matches 9 bases. CDR3 length: 15 residues. The germline gives CDR1 SGHTA, CDR2 FQGNSA. J lost 5 bases, V lost 1 base, and 5 bases had no gene match. The CDR3 loop is CASSLDGGGVETQYF. CDR3 in DNA: TGTGCCAGCAGCTTAGACGGCGGGGGGGTTGAGACCCAGTACTTC.

This clonotype was seen a handful of times. The rearrangement joins TRBV6-1 to TRBJ1-6; D is uncertain. Between the trimmed V and J ends, which lost 10 bases and 0 bases, there was a span of 4 bases. This CDR3 has 12 amino acids. The germline CDR1 and CDR2 sequences are MNHNS and SASEGT. As DNA, the CDR3 is TGTGCCATCGGCTCCTATAATTCACCCCTCCACTTT. It encodes CAIGSYNSPLHF.

In its sample, this clonotype was seen many times. The V and J genes are TRBV5-5 and TRBJ2-2; TRBD1 aligns across 8 bases. This CDR3 has 14 residues. CDR1 is SGHKS, CDR2 YYEKEE, per germline (reference sequence). V lost 1 base and J lost 7; bases outside the gene matches: 3. The CDR3 is CASSLLQGVGELFF. The CDR3, as DNA: TGTGCCAGCAGCTTGCTACAGGGGGTCGGGGAGCTGTTTTTT.

This clonotype was detected ten times or more. The chain employs TRBV6-1 and TRBJ1-1, with a possible D match to TRBD1 (5 bases). Trimming took 7 bases from V and 1 from J, leaving 13 bases between them. The CDR3 contains 14 residues. CDR1 and CDR2 (germline): MNHNS, SASEGT. The CDR3 loop reads CASTIGTGNTEAFF. CDR3 DNA sequence: TGTGCCAGCACCATAGGGACCGGGAACACTGAAGCTTTCTTT.